The T cell receptor beta chain described here comes from a study of T-cell reconstitution after alpha-beta-depleted transplantation in children. Study-wide results and limits: Fresh T-cell production supplied most of the T-cell counts and diversity seen one year after transplant. Diversity of TCRbeta at day 60 was high in some patients, arising from surviving recipient T cells and thymic progenitors.

This clonotype appeared many times. What it binds is not known. It was with unique molecular identifiers that the TCRbeta library was prepared. TCRdb redid the calling of the PCR reads with MiXCR, one entry per CDR3 protein. The sample lists about a million distinct CDR3 sequences, about 29% occurring once. This clonotype was sampled from a boy younger than two who had a stem cell transplant for SCID, so the T cells may come from the graft donor. The sequencing here drew on PBMCs, mostly from graft donor cells, taken 360 days after TCRalphabeta/CD19-depleted stem cell transplant.

Written as DNA, the CDR3 is TGTGCCAGCAGCCTTGGGACAGGGGGTAGGAATGAGCAGTTCTTC. Translating it yields CASSLGTGGRNEQFF. The rearrangement joins TRBV7-9 to TRBJ2-1; TRBD1 aligns across 11 bases. V gave up 5 bases and J gave up 7 bases; unmatched junction bases: 7. The CDR3 has 15 residues. The germline V gene encodes CDR1 SEHNR and CDR2 FQNEAQ (reference sequence).